One sample yielded the 2 T cell receptor beta chains listed below, sequenced in a study of cytomegalovirus exposure and HLA in healthy donors. Only in-frame clones appear in the TCRdb table, and some are missing; sequencing was by immunoSEQ multiplex PCR. Counted here are 130,000 to 150,000 clones, about 91% occurring once; the ten biggest clones make up 4.5%. The sample comprised PBMCs. Every receptor here comes from a man aged 18 to 29 in good health and CMV-seropositive.

This clone showed up just a few times. The chain combines TRBV28 with TRBJ1-2; D perhaps matches TRBD1 (6 bases). CDR1 is MDHEN and CDR2 is SYDVKM in the germline V gene. Deletions cut 3 bases from V and 3 bases from J, with 20 bases between. CDR3 length: 17 amino acids. CDR3 in amino acids: CASSFSFGTPTYYGYTF. The DNA of the CDR3 is TGTGCCAGCAGTTTTTCATTCGGGACACCTACTTACTATGGCTACACCTTC.

This clone was detected a few times. The chain combines TRBV10-1 with TRBJ1-5, with TRBD1 identical over 7 bases. Losses at the gene ends were 3 bases for V and 4 bases for J; bases not matched to a gene: 6. CDR1 is WNHNN, CDR2 SYGVQD, per germline (reference sequence). CDR3 length equals 15 residues. In nucleotides, the CDR3 is TGCGCCAGCAGTGAAAACAGGGGTAGGAATCAGCCCCAGCATTTT. Protein sequence: CASSENRGRNQPQHF.